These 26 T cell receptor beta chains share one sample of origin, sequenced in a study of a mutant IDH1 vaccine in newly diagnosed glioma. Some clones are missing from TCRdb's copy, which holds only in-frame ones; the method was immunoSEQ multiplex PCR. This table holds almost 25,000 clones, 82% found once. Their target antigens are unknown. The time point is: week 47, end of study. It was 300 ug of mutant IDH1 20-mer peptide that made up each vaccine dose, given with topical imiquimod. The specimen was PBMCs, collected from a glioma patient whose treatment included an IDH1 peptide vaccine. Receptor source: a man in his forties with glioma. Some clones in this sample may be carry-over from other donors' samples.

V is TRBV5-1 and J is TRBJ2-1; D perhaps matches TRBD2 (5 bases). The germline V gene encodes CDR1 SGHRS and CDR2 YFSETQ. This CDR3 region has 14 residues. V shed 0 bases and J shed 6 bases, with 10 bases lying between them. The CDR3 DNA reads TGCGCCAGCAGCTTGGGACTACCGACCAATGAGCAGTTCTTC. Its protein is CASSLGLPTNEQFF.

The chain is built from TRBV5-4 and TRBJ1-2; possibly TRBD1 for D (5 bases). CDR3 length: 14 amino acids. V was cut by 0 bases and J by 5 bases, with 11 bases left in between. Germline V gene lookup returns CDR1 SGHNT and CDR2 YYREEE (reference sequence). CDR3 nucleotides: TGTGCCAGCAGCTTGGCAGGACAACAGTATGGCTACACCTTC. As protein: CASSLAGQQYGYTF. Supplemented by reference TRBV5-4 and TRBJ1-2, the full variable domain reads ETGVTQSPTHLIKTRGQQVTLRCSSQSGHNTVSWYQQALGQGPQFIFQYYREEENGRGNFPPRFSGLQFPNYSSELNVNALELDDSALYLCASSLAGQQYGYTFGSGTRLTVV.

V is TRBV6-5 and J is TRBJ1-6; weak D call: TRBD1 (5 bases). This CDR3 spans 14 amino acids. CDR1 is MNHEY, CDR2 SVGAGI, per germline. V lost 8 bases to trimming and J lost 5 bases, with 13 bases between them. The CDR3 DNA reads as TGTGCCAGCCACCGGGGAGGGGATAATTCACCCCTCCACTTT. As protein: CASHRGGDNSPLHF.

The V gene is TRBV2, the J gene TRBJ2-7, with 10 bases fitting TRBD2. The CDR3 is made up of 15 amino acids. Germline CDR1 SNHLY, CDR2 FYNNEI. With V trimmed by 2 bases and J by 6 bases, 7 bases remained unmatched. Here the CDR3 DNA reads TGTGCCAGCAGTGAATTGACTAGCGGGCCGCGCGAGCAGTACTTC. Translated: CASSELTSGPREQYF.

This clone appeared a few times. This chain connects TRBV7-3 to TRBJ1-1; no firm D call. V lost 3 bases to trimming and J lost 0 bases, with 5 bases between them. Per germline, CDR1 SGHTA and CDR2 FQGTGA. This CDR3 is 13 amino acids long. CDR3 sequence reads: CASSLWMNTEAFF. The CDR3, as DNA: TGTGCCAGCAGCTTGTGGATGAACACTGAAGCTTTCTTT.

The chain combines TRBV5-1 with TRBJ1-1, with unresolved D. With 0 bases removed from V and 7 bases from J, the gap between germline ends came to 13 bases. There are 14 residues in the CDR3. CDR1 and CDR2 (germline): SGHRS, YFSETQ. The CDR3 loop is CASSLEVMEDEAFF. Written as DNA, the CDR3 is TGCGCCAGCAGCTTGGAGGTAATGGAGGATGAAGCTTTCTTT.

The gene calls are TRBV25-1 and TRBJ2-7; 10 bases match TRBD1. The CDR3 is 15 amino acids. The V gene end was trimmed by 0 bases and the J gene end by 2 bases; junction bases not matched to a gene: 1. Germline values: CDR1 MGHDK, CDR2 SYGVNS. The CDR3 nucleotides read TGTGCCAGCAGTGAATACGGGACAGGGGCCTACGAGCAGTACTTC. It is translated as CASSEYGTGAYEQYF.

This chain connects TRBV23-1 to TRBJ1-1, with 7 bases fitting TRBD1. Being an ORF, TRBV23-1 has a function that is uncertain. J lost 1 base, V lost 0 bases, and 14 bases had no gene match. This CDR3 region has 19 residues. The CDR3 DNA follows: TGCGCCAGCAGTCAATCTAGGACAGGCAAATATACTGAGAACACTGAAGCTTTCTTT. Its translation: CASSQSRTGKYTENTEAFF.

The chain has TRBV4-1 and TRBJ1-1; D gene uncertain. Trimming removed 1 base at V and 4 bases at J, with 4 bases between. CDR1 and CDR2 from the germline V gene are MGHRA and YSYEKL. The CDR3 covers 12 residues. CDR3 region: CASSQGVTEAFF. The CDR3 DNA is TGCGCCAGCAGCCAAGGGGTCACTGAAGCTTTCTTT.

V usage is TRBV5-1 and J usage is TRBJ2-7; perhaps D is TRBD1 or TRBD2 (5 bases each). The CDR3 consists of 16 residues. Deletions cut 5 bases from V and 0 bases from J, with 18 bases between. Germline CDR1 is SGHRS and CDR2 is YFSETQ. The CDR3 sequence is CASRPGTFSSSYEQYF. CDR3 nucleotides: TGCGCCAGCAGGCCCGGGACGTTTTCGAGCTCCTACGAGCAGTACTTC.

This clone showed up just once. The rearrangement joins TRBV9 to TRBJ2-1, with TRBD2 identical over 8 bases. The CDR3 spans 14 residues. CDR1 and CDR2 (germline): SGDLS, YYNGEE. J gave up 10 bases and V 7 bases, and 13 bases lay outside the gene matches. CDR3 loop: CASRGTRSWGEQFF. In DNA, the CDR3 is TGTGCCAGCCGGGGGACTAGATCCTGGGGGGAGCAGTTCTTC.

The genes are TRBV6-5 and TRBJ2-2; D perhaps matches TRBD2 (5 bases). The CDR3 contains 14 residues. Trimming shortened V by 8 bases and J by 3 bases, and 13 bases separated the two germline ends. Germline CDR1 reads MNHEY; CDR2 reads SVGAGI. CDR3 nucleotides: TGTGCCAGCGGGCCCAAACTAGACACCGGGGAGCTGTTTTTT. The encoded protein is CASGPKLDTGELFF.

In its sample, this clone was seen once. CDR3: CASMGGSYRPQHF. In DNA, the CDR3 is TGTGCCAGCATGGGGGGGAGTTATCGGCCCCAGCATTTT. V is TRBV5-8 and J is TRBJ1-5; D is possibly TRBD1 (5 bases). Per the germline V gene, CDR1 is SGHTS and CDR2 is YDEGEE. The CDR3 sequence is 13 residues long. Trimming left V 6 bases short and J 9 bases short, with 16 bases between.

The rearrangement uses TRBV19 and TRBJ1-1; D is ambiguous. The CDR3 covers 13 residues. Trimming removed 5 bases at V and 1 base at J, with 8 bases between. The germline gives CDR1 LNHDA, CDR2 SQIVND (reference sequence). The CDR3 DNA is TGTGCCAGTAGTTCCCAAAAGAACACTGAAGCTTTCTTT. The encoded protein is CASSSQKNTEAFF.

CDR3 region: CAISEDRASGNTIYF. Written as DNA, the CDR3 is TGTGCCATCAGTGAGGATAGGGCCTCTGGAAACACCATATATTTT. The V gene is TRBV10-3, the J gene TRBJ1-3; D gene unclear. The germline CDR1 and CDR2 sequences are ENHRY and SYGVKD. V lost 2 bases, J lost 0 bases, and 8 bases lay in between. The CDR3 is 15 amino acids.

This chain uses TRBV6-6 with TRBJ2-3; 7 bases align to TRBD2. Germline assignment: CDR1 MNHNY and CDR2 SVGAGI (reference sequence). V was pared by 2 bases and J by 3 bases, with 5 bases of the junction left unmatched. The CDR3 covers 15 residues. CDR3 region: CASSYPRGETDTQYF. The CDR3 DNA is TGTGCCAGCAGTTACCCCCGGGGGGAGACAGATACGCAGTATTTT.

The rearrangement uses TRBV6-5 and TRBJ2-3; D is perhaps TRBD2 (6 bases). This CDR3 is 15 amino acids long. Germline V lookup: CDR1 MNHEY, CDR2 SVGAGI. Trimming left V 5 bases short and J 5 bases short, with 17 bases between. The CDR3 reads CASSMGLLGQDTQYF. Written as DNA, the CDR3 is TGTGCCAGCAGTATGGGACTTCTAGGGCAAGATACGCAGTATTTT.

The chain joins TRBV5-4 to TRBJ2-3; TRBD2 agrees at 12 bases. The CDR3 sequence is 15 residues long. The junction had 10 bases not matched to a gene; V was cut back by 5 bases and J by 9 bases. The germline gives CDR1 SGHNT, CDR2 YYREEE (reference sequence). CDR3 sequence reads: CASRPTSGGSTTQYF. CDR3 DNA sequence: TGTGCCAGCAGGCCGACTAGCGGGGGTTCGACGACGCAGTATTTT.

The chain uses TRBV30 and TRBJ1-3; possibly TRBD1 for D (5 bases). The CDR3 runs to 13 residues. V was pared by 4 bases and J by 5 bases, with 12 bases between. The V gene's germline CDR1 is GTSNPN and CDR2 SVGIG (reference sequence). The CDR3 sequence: CAWNGGGRNTIYF. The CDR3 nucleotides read TGTGCCTGGAATGGGGGGGGAAGAAACACCATATATTTT. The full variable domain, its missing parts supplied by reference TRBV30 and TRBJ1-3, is SQTIHQWPATLVQPVGSPLSLECTVEGTSNPNLYWYRQAAGRGLQLLFYSVGIGQISSEVPQNLSASRPQDRQFILSSKKLLLSDSGFYLCAWNGGGRNTIYFGEGSWLTVV.

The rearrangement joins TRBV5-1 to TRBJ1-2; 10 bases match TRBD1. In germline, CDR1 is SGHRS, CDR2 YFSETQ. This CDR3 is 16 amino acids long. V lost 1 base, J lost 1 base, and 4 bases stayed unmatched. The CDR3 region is CASSLSGDRGNYGYTF. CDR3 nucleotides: TGCGCCAGCAGCTTGAGTGGGGACAGGGGTAACTATGGCTACACCTTC.

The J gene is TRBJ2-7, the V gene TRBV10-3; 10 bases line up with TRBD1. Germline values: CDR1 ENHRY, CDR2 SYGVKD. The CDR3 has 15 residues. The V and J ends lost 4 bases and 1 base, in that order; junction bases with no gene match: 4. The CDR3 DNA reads TGTGCCATCAGTGCTGGACAGGGGGGTTCCTACGAGCAGTACTTC. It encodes CAISAGQGGSYEQYF.

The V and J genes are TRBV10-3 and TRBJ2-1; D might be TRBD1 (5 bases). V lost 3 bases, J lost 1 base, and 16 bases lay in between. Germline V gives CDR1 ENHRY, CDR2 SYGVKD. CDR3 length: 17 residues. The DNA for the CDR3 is TGTGCCATCAGTGAAAGCCAGACAGTCAATTCCTACAATGAGCAGTTCTTC. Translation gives CAISESQTVNSYNEQFF.

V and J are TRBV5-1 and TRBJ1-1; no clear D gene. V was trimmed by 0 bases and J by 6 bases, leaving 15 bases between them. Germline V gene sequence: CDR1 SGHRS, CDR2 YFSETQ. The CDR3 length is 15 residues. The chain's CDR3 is CASSLEVGDVAEAFF. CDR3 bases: TGCGCCAGCAGCTTGGAGGTCGGGGATGTCGCTGAAGCTTTCTTT.

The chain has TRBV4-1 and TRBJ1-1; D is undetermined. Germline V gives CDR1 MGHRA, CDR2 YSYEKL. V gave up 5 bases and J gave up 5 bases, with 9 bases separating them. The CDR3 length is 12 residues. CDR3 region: CASSTRRTEAFF. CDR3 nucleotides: TGCGCCAGCAGCACGCGTAGGACTGAAGCTTTCTTT.

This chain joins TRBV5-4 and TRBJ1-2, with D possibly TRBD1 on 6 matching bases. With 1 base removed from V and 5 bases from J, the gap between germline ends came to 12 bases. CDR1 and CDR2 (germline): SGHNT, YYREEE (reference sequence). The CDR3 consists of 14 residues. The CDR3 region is CASSLFDRNYGYTF. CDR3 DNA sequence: TGTGCCAGCAGCTTGTTCGACAGGAATTATGGCTACACCTTC.

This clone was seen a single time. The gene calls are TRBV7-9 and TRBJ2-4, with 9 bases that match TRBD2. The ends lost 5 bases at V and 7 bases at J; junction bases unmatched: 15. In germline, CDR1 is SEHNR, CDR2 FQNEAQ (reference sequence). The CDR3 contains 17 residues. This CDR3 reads CASSPGLATSNGNIQYF. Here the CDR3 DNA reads TGTGCCAGCAGCCCGGGACTAGCTACCTCCAACGGGAACATTCAGTACTTC.